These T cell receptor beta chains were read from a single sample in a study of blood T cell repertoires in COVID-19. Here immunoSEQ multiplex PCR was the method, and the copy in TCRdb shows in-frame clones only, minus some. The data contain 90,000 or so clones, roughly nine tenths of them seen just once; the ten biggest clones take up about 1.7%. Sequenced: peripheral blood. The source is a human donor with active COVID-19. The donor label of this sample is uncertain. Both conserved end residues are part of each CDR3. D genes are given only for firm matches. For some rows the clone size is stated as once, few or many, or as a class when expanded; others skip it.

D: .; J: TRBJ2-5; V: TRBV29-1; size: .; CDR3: CSVVRRRIGGETQYF; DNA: TGCAGCGTTGTACGGCGGCGGATAGGGGGAGAGACCCAGTACTTC
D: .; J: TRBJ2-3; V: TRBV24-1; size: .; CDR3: CATSHNNKGYTDTQYF; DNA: TGTGCCACCAGTCATAACAACAAGGGGTACACAGATACGCAGTATTTT
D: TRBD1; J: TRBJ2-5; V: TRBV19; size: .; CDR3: CASSIGTGGLETQYF; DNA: TGTGCCAGTAGTATAGGTACAGGGGGCTTAGAGACCCAGTACTTC
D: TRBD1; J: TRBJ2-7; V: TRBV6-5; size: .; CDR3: CASSFTGTGAYEQYF; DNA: TGTGCCAGCAGTTTTACCGGGACAGGGGCCTACGAGCAGTACTTC
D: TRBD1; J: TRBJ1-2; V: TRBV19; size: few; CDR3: CASSIGTGAGGYTF; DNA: TGTGCCAGTAGTATAGGGACAGGGGCAGGAGGCTACACCTTC
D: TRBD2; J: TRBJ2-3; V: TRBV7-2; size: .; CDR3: CASSLVPSGGAGTQYF; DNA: TGTGCCAGCAGCTTAGTCCCCAGCGGGGGGGCGGGTACGCAGTATTTT
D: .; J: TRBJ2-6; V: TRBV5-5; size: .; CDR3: CASSLDWLGANVLTF; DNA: TGTGCCAGCAGCTTGGATTGGCTGGGGGCCAACGTCCTGACTTTC
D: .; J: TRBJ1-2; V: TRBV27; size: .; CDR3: CASSLEQGDYGYTF; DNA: TGTGCCAGCAGTCTCGAACAGGGTGACTATGGCTACACCTTC
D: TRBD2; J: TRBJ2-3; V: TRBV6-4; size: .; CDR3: CASRLAGGSTDTQYF; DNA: TGTGCCAGCAGATTAGCGGGGGGGAGCACAGATACGCAGTATTTT
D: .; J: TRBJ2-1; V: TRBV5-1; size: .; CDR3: CASSLEAGNNEQFF; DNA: TGCGCCAGCAGCTTGGAGGCGGGGAACAATGAGCAGTTCTTC
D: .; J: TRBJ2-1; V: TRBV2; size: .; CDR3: CASSGASNNEQFF; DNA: TGTGCCAGCAGTGGGGCCTCAAACAATGAGCAGTTCTTC